Reported below is one T cell receptor beta chain. Its target is unknown. Germline V gene sequence: CDR1 MGHRA, CDR2 YSYEKL. The length of the CDR3 is 18 residues. V was pared by 1 base and J by 0 bases, with 15 bases between. Using immunoSEQ multiplex PCR, the repertoire was profiled, and TCRdb retains in-frame clones only, with some absent. The top ten hold 0.5% of the sample, which has tens of thousands of clones, 91% seen once. This sample is part of a study of graft-versus-host responses after intestinal transplantation. Across the whole study: Anti-thymocyte globulin induction preceded two to three years of tacrolimus and steroid maintenance in all recipients. Study-wide points: Some patients had graft-donor T cell macrochimerism, and their allografts showed high graft-versus-host to host-versus-graft clonal ratios. GvH clonotypes were identified within recipient marrow, with a subset emerging first in ileum or blood.

The sample here was unstimulated CD8+ T cells sorted from spleen or lymph node cells, taken before intestinal transplant. The V call is TRBV4-1, the J call TRBJ1-4, with D perhaps matching TRBD1 (5 bases). The TCR originated in a human donor who received an intestinal transplant. CDR3 nucleotides: TGCGCCAGCAGCCAAGGACAGAGACTTAATGCAACTAATGAAAAACTGTTTTTT. Translating gives CASSQGQRLNATNEKLFF.